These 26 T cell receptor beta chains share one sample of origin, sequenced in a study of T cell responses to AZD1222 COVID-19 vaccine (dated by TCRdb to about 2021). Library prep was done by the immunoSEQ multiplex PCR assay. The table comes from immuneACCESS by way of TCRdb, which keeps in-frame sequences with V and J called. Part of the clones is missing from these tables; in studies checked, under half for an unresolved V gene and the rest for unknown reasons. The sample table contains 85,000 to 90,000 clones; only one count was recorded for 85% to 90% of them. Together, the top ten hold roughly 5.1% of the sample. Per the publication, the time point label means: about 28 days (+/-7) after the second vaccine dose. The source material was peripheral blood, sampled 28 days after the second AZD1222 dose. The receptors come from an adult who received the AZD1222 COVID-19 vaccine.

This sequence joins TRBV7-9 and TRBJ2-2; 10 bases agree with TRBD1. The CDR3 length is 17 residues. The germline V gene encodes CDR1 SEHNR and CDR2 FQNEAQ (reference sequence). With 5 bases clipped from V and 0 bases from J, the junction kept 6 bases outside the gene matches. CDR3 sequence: CASSVPGQGSNTGELFF. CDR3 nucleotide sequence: TGTGCCAGCAGCGTTCCGGGACAGGGGTCGAACACCGGGGAGCTGTTTTTT.

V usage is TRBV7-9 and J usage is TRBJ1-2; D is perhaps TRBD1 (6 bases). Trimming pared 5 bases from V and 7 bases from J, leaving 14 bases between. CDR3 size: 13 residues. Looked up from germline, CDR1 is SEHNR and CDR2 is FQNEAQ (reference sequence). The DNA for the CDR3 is TGTGCCAGCAGCGCGAGGGGGGGCGGTGGCTACACCTTC. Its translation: CASSARGGGGYTF.

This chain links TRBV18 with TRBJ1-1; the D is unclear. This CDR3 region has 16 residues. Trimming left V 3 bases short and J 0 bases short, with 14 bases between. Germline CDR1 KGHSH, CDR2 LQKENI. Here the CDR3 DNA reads TGTGCCAGCTCACCTGGGCAGACCCTCATGAACACTGAAGCTTTCTTT. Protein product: CASSPGQTLMNTEAFF.

CDR3 loop: CASSQDLRRGTEAFF. CDR3 bases: TGTGCCAGCAGCCAAGATCTAAGGCGGGGGACTGAAGCTTTCTTT. V gene TRBV3-1 (or the pseudogene TRBV3-2) combines with J gene TRBJ1-1; tentatively, D is TRBD1 (5 bases). Germline values: CDR1 LGHDT, CDR2 YNNKEL (reference sequence). The CDR3 totals 15 residues. V was cut by 0 bases and J by 5 bases, with 13 bases left in between.

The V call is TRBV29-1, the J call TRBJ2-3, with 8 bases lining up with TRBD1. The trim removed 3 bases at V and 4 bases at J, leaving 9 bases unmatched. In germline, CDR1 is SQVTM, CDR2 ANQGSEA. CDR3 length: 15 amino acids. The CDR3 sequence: CSVDPQGAFSDTQYF. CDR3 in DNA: TGCAGCGTTGATCCTCAGGGGGCTTTCTCAGATACGCAGTATTTT.

CDR3 sequence reads: CASSRGDYGYTF. As DNA, the CDR3 is TGTGCCAGCAGTAGGGGCGACTATGGCTACACCTTC. The genes are TRBV28 and TRBJ1-2; D possibly corresponds to TRBD1 (5 bases). The CDR3 loop spans 12 amino acids. CDR1 and CDR2 (germline): MDHEN, SYDVKM. V lost 5 bases to trimming and J lost 3 bases, with 7 bases between them.

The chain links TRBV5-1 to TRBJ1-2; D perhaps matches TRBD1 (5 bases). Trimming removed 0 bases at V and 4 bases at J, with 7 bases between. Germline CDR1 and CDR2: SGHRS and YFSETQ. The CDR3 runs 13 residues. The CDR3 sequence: CASSLEGSYGYTF. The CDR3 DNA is TGCGCCAGCAGCTTGGAGGGGAGCTATGGCTACACCTTC.

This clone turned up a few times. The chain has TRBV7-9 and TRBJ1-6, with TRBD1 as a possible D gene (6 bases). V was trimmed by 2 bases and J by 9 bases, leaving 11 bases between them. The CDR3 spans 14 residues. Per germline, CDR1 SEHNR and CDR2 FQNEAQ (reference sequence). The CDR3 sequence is CASSLQGSVSPLHF. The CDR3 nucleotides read TGTGCCAGCAGCTTACAGGGGAGTGTTTCACCCCTCCACTTT.

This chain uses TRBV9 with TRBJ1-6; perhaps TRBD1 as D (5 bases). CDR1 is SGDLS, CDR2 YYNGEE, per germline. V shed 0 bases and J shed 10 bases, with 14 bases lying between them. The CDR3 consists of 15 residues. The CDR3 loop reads CASSVDGAGGSPLHF. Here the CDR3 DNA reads TGTGCCAGCAGCGTAGATGGGGCCGGGGGATCACCCCTCCACTTT.

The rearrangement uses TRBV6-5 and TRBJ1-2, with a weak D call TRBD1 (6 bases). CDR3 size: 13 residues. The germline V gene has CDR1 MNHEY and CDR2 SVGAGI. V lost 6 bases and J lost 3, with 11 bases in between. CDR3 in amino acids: CASRRGQDYGYTF. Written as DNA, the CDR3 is TGTGCCAGCAGGCGGGGACAAGACTATGGCTACACCTTC.

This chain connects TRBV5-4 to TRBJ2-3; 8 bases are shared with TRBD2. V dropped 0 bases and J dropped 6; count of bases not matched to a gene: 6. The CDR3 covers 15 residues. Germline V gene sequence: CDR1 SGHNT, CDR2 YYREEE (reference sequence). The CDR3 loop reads CASSLDRGGFDTQYF. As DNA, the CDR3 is TGTGCCAGCAGCTTGGACCGGGGGGGATTTGATACGCAGTATTTT.

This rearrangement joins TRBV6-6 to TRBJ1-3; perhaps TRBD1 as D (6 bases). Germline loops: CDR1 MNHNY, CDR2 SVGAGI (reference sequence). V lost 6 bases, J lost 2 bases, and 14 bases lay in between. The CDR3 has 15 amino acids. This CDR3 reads CASSQQGIAGNTIYF. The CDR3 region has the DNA TGTGCCAGCAGCCAACAGGGAATTGCTGGAAACACCATATATTTT.

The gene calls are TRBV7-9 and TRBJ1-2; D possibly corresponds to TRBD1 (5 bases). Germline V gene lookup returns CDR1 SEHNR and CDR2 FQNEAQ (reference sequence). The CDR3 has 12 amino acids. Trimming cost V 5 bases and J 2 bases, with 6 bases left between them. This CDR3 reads CASSRDNYGYTF. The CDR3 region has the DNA TGTGCCAGCAGCCGGGACAACTATGGCTACACCTTC.

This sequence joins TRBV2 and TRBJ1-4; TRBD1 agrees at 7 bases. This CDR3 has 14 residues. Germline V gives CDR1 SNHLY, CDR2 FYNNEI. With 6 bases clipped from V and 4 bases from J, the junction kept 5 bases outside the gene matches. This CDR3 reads CASRGDRGNEKLFF. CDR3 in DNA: TGTGCCAGCAGGGGGGACAGAGGTAATGAAAAACTGTTTTTT.

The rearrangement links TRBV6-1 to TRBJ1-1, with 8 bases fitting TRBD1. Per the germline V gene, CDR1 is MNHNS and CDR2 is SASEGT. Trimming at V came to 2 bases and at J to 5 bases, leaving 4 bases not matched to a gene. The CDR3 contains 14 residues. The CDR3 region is CASSEHRGWTEAFF. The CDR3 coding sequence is TGTGCCAGCAGTGAACACAGGGGGTGGACTGAAGCTTTCTTT.

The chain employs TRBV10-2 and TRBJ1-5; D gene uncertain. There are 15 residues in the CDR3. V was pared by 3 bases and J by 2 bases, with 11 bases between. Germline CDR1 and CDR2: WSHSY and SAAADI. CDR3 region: CASSDIGEGNQPQHF. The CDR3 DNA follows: TGCGCCAGCAGTGATATCGGGGAGGGCAATCAGCCCCAGCATTTT.

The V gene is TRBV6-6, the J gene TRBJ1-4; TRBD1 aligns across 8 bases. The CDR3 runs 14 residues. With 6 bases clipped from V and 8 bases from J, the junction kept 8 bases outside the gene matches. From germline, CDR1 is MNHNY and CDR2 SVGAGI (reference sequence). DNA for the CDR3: TGTGCCAGCAGCTGGACAGGGTTAGGGGAAAAACTGTTTTTT. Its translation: CASSWTGLGEKLFF.

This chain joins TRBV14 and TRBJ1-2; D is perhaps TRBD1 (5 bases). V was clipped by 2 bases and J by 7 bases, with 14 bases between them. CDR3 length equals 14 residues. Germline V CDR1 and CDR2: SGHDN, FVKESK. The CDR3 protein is CASSQYVVGRGYTF. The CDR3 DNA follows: TGTGCCAGCAGCCAATATGTAGTGGGACGTGGCTACACCTTC.

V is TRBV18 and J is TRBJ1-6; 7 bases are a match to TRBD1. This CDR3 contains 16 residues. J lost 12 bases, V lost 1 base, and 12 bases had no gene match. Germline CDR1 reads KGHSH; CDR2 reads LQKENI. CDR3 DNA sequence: TGTGCCAGCTCACCACTCGAGGACAGGTCTGAGGGACCCCTCCACTTT. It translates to CASSPLEDRSEGPLHF.

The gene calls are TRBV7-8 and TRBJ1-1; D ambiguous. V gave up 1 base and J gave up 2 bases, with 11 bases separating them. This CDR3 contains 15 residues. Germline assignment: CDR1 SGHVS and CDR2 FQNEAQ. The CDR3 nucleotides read TGTGCCAGCAGCTTAGAGGGCAGAGCAAACACTGAAGCTTTCTTT. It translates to CASSLEGRANTEAFF.

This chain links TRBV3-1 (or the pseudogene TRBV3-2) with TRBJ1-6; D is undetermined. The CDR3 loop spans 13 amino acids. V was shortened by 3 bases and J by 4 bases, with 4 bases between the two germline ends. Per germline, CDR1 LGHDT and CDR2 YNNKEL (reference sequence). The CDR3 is CASSQGYNSPLHF. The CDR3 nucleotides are TGTGCCAGCAGCCAGGGTTATAATTCACCCCTCCACTTT.

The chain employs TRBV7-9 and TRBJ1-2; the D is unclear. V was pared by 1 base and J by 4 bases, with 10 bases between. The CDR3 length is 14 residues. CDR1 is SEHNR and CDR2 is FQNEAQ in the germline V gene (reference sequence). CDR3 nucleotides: TGTGCCAGCAGCTTAGGGCCTCGGGGCTATGGCTACACCTTC. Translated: CASSLGPRGYGYTF.

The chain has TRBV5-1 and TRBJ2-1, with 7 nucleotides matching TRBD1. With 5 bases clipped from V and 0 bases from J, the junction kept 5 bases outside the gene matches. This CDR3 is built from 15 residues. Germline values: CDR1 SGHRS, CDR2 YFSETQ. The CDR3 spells CASSQGQSSYNEQFF. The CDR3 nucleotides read TGCGCCAGCAGTCAGGGACAGAGCTCCTACAATGAGCAGTTCTTC. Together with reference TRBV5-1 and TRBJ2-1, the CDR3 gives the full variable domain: KAGVTQTPRYLIKTRGQQVTLSCSPISGHRSVSWYQQTPGQGLQFLFEYFSETQRNKGNFPGRFSGRQFSNSRSEMNVSTLELGDSALYLCASSQGQSSYNEQFFGPGTRLTVL.

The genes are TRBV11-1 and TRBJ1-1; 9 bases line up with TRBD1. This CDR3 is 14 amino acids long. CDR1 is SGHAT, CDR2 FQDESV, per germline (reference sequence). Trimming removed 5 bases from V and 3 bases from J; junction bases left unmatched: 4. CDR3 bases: TGTGCCAGCAGCCGCCGACAGGGGGACACTGAAGCTTTCTTT. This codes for CASSRRQGDTEAFF.

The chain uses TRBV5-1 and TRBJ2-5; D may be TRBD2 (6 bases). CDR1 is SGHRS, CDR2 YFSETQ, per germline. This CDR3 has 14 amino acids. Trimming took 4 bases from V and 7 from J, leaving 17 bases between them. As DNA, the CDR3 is TGCGCCAGCAGCCTTGATAGCGGCTCGAGGACCCAGTACTTC. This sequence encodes CASSLDSGSRTQYF.

CDR3 sequence reads: CASSLGWAEDEQFF. The CDR3 DNA reads TGTGCCAGCAGCTTAGGTTGGGCGGAAGATGAGCAGTTCTTC. The chain recombines TRBV7-9 with TRBJ2-1; no definite D call. CDR1 is SEHNR, CDR2 FQNEAQ, per germline (reference sequence). The ends were cut back, 1 base at V and 8 bases at J, with 12 bases in the middle. This CDR3 region has 14 residues.